These 25 T cell receptor beta chains were sequenced from one sample in a study of radiotherapy plus CTLA-4 blockade in lung cancer. The data were produced by immunoSEQ multiplex PCR, yet TCRdb's version contains in-frame clones alone and is incomplete. The data contain some 60,000 clones, just over 75% of them singletons. The source was peripheral blood, collected from a patient treated with radiotherapy plus ipilimumab. All receptors derive from a human donor with non-small cell lung cancer who had a partial response to radiotherapy plus ipilimumab.

V and J are TRBV6-1 and TRBJ2-5; 9 bases line up with TRBD2. V lost 2 bases, J lost 2 bases, and 3 bases stayed unmatched. Germline CDR1 is MNHNS and CDR2 is SASEGT. The CDR3 consists of 15 residues. The CDR3 sequence is CASSETLAGQETQYF. DNA for the CDR3: TGTGCCAGCAGTGAAACCCTAGCGGGACAAGAGACCCAGTACTTC.

The chain couples TRBV9 to TRBJ2-1; 7 bases align to TRBD1. V shed 0 bases, J shed 7 bases, and the junction held 7 bases outside the gene matches. Germline assignment: CDR1 SGDLS and CDR2 YYNGEE. CDR3 length equals 15 residues. The CDR3 DNA follows: TGTGCCAGCAGCGTAGCAGGGGGTCTAGGGAATGAGCAGTTCTTC. It translates to CASSVAGGLGNEQFF.

This clone was seen ten or more times. V usage is TRBV6-6 and J usage is TRBJ1-2; 7 bases agree with TRBD1. The length of the CDR3 is 14 residues. Germline V gene lookup returns CDR1 MNHNY and CDR2 SVGAGI (reference sequence). The trim removed 6 bases at V and 8 bases at J, leaving 12 bases unmatched. The CDR3 spells CASRENRGFGGYTF. CDR3 DNA: TGTGCCAGCAGAGAGAACAGGGGATTCGGAGGCTACACCTTC.

This chain joins TRBV6-1 and TRBJ1-6; the match to TRBD1 covers 7 bases. The germline V gene encodes CDR1 MNHNS and CDR2 SASEGT. The ends lost 4 bases at V and 0 bases at J; junction bases unmatched: 6. There are 17 residues in the CDR3. The CDR3 is CASSVDRSSSYNSPLHF. CDR3 sequence (DNA): TGTGCCAGCAGTGTGGACAGGAGCAGCTCCTATAATTCACCCCTCCACTTT.

The chain links TRBV30 to TRBJ2-5; D may be TRBD2 (6 bases). The CDR3 contains 13 residues. Germline V gene sequence: CDR1 GTSNPN, CDR2 SVGIG (reference sequence). Trimming pared 2 bases from V and 2 bases from J, leaving 9 bases between. In DNA, the CDR3 is TGTGCCTGGAGTCCCGCGGGACAAGAGACCCAGTACTTC. It is translated as CAWSPAGQETQYF.

About this clone itself: Relative to the germline gene, one junction end is altered; a read error may explain this. The chain carries TRBV28 and TRBJ2-7, with 8 bases identical to TRBD1. Germline CDR1 and CDR2: MDHEN and SYDVKM. The CDR3 covers 11 residues. The CDR3 DNA is TGTGCCAGCAGTAAGGGGACAGGCCATCACTTC. As protein: CASSKGTGHHF.

The chain is built from TRBV6-5 and TRBJ1-1, with TRBD1 as a possible D gene (5 bases). CDR1 MNHEY and CDR2 SVGAGI come from the germline V gene. V lost 6 bases to trimming and J lost 2 bases, with 13 bases between them. CDR3 length equals 14 residues. As DNA, the CDR3 is TGTGCCAGCAGGACCCTCGGACAAAACACTGAAGCTTTCTTT. Protein: CASRTLGQNTEAFF.

This clone has more than one count but fewer than ten. The rearrangement uses TRBV5-6 and TRBJ2-5; 9 bases fit TRBD1. Germline assignment: CDR1 SGHDT and CDR2 YYEEEE. V was pared by 0 bases and J by 5 bases, with 8 bases of the junction left unmatched. There are 16 residues in the CDR3. This CDR3 is CASSLALGQGLETQYF. In DNA, the CDR3 is TGTGCCAGCAGCTTGGCCCTGGGACAGGGATTGGAGACCCAGTACTTC.

This clone appeared a few times. This rearrangement joins TRBV10-3 to TRBJ2-7, with 9 bases matching TRBD1. Germline CDR1 reads ENHRY; CDR2 reads SYGVKD. V trimming: 9 bases; J trimming: 5 bases; junction bases outside the gene matches: 5. The CDR3 spans 12 residues. DNA of the CDR3: TGTGCCATAGCACAGGGGGCCCACGAGCAGTACTTC. This encodes CAIAQGAHEQYF.

V is TRBV6-1 and J is TRBJ2-5; 9 nucleotides align to TRBD1. Germline V lookup: CDR1 MNHNS, CDR2 SASEGT. The CDR3 runs 14 residues. J gave up 4 bases and V 5 bases, and 5 bases lay outside the gene matches. The CDR3 nucleotides read TGTGCCAGCAGTCCGGGACAGGGTCTAGAGACCCAGTACTTC. This translates into CASSPGQGLETQYF.

This rearrangement joins TRBV9 to TRBJ1-3; TRBD1 matches 7 bases. The CDR3 runs 18 residues. V was clipped by 0 bases and J by 0 bases; unmatched bases: 9. The V gene's germline CDR1 is SGDLS and CDR2 YYNGEE. The CDR3 region has the DNA TGTGCCAGCAGCGTAGGCCCTGTACAGGGGTACTCTGGAAACACCATATATTTT. Protein product: CASSVGPVQGYSGNTIYF. Using reference TRBV9 and TRBJ1-3 for the parts outside the CDR3, the full variable domain is DSGVTQTPKHLITATGQRVTLRCSPRSGDLSVYWYQQSLDQGLQFLIQYYNGEERAKGNILERFSAQQFPDLHSELNLSSLELGDSALYFCASSVGPVQGYSGNTIYFGEGSWLTVV.

This chain connects TRBV5-1 to TRBJ2-1, with D possibly matching TRBD1 (5 bases). The CDR3 is 15 amino acids. Germline CDR1 reads SGHRS; CDR2 reads YFSETQ. V was trimmed by 0 bases and J by 1 base, leaving 8 bases between them. CDR3 DNA: TGCGCCAGCAGCTTGGGACAGCTATCCTACAATGAGCAGTTCTTC. Encoded protein: CASSLGQLSYNEQFF.

This clone was observed a handful of times. This chain uses TRBV5-1 with TRBJ2-3; 9 nucleotides align to TRBD1. From germline, CDR1 is SGHRS and CDR2 YFSETQ. The CDR3 consists of 15 residues. After removal of 3 bases from V and 2 bases from J, the junction contained 4 bases not matched to a gene. The CDR3 loop reads CASSSGQGLTDTQYF. CDR3 DNA: TGCGCCAGCAGCTCGGGACAGGGACTCACAGATACGCAGTATTTT.

The rearrangement links TRBV6-5 to TRBJ2-2, with D unresolved. The CDR3 has 14 amino acids. V was shortened by 5 bases and J by 2 bases, with 9 bases between the two germline ends. Germline V gives CDR1 MNHEY, CDR2 SVGAGI. In DNA, the CDR3 is TGTGCCAGCAGTGCGGTGCTAAACACCGGGGAGCTGTTTTTT. Amino acid sequence: CASSAVLNTGELFF.

This clone was counted a single time. J is TRBJ2-5 and V is TRBV27, with 7 bases fitting TRBD1. The DNA end is a closer match to TRBJ2-7, so the J assignment may be wrong. Germline CDR1 is MNHEY and CDR2 is SMNVEV (reference sequence). CDR3 length: 14 amino acids. CDR3 sequence: CASRAEGAPYEQYF. CDR3 in DNA: TGTGCCAGCCGCGCTGAGGGGGCTCCCTACGAGCAGTACTTC.

This clone has a single count. V and J are TRBV7-2 and TRBJ2-7; 7 bases match TRBD2. Germline CDR1 SGHTA, CDR2 FQGNSA. The length of the CDR3 is 15 residues. V gave up 0 bases and J gave up 7 bases; unmatched junction bases: 9. The chain's CDR3 is CASSLALGGIWEQYF. The CDR3 DNA sequence: TGTGCCAGCAGCTTAGCTCTCGGGGGGATCTGGGAGCAGTACTTC.

The rearrangement links TRBV28 to TRBJ2-7, with 8 bases matching TRBD2. Germline CDR1 is MDHEN and CDR2 is SYDVKM. The CDR3 spans 12 residues. V trimming: 8 bases; J trimming: 7 bases; junction bases outside the gene matches: 7. The CDR3 coding sequence is TGTGCCAGCGCCGAGCGGGGGAGGGAGCAGTACTTC. Protein: CASAERGREQYF. The complete variable domain, with remaining parts taken from reference TRBV28 and TRBJ2-7, reads DVKVTQSSRYLVKRTGEKVFLECVQDMDHENMFWYRQDPGLGLRLIYFSYDVKMKEKGDIPEGYSVSREKKERFSLILESASTNQTSMYLCASAERGREQYFGPGTRLTVT.

The chain joins TRBV29-1 to TRBJ2-1; TRBD1 matches 9 bases. Germline CDR1 is SQVTM and CDR2 is ANQGSEA. The J segment lost 7 bases and the V segment lost 8 bases, leaving 9 bases of the junction unmatched. This CDR3 is built from 13 residues. The CDR3 coding sequence is TGCAGCACGGGACAGGGAGTGCCAAATGAGCAGTTCTTC. Translated, it gives CSTGQGVPNEQFF.

This clone came up a few times. V is TRBV5-1 and J is TRBJ2-2; 8 bases match TRBD1. Losses at the gene ends were 1 base for V and 7 bases for J; bases not matched to a gene: 6. Looked up from germline, CDR1 is SGHRS and CDR2 is YFSETQ. The CDR3 length is 15 residues. CDR3 in amino acids: CASSLRQGADGELFF. The CDR3 DNA sequence: TGCGCCAGCAGCTTGCGGCAGGGGGCCGACGGGGAGCTGTTTTTT. The full variable domain, its missing parts supplied by reference TRBV5-1 and TRBJ2-2, is KAGVTQTPRYLIKTRGQQVTLSCSPISGHRSVSWYQQTPGQGLQFLFEYFSETQRNKGNFPGRFSGRQFSNSRSEMNVSTLELGDSALYLCASSLRQGADGELFFGEGSRLTVL.

The CDR3 bases are TGCGCCAGCAGCTTGGGGGGGGGCTCCATATCCTACGAGCAGTACTTC. It codes for CASSLGGGSISYEQYF. The chain joins TRBV5-1 to TRBJ2-7; D is perhaps TRBD2 (7 bases). The germline CDR1 and CDR2 sequences are SGHRS and YFSETQ. Trimming shortened V by 0 bases and J by 1 base, and 14 bases separated the two germline ends. There are 16 residues in the CDR3.

As for this clone: Other nucleotide sequences from this sample produce the same CDR3. The J gene is TRBJ1-6, the V gene TRBV7-9; D call uncertain. Germline assignment: CDR1 SEHNR and CDR2 FQNEAQ (reference sequence). Trimming removed 1 base from V and 10 bases from J, with 14 bases in between. CDR3 length: 15 residues. The CDR3, as DNA: TGTGCCAGCAGCTTAGGCCCGGGGTCGGAATCACCCCTCCACTTT. Translated: CASSLGPGSESPLHF. Filled out from reference TRBV7-9 and TRBJ1-6, the complete variable domain reads DTGVSQNPRHKITKRGQNVTFRCDPISEHNRLYWYRQTLGQGPEFLTYFQNEAQLEKSRLLSDRFSAERPKGSFSTLEIQRTEQGDSAMYLCASSLGPGSESPLHFGNGTRLTVT.

The chain joins TRBV12-5 to TRBJ1-1, with TRBD1 identical over 7 bases. The germline V gene has CDR1 LGHNT and CDR2 FRNRAP. J lost 4 bases, V lost 6 bases, and 5 bases had no gene match. The CDR3 totals 13 residues. The CDR3 spells CASGPGQSTEAFF. The CDR3 region has the DNA TGTGCTAGTGGGCCGGGACAGTCCACTGAAGCTTTCTTT. Looking up the rest from reference TRBV12-5 and TRBJ1-1 gives the full variable domain: DARVTQTPRHKVTEMGQEVTMRCQPILGHNTVFWYRQTMMQGLELLAYFRNRAPLDDSGMPKDRFSAEMPDATLATLKIQPSEPRDSAVYFCASGPGQSTEAFFGQGTRLTVV.

The CDR3 nucleotides read TGTGCCAGCAGCCAAGAACTAGCTTCACGGAATGAGCAGTTCTTC. Its translation: CASSQELASRNEQFF. The chain is built from TRBV4-2 and TRBJ2-1; TRBD2 is a possible D gene (6 bases). Trimming removed 0 bases at V and 7 bases at J, with 13 bases between. The CDR3 is 15 residues long. Germline lookup yields CDR1 LGHNA and CDR2 YNFKEQ.

The CDR3 loop is CASSPGLAGGQTQYF. In DNA form, the CDR3 reads TGTGCCAGCAGCCCGGGACTAGCGGGGGGGCAGACCCAGTACTTC. The chain couples TRBV11-2 to TRBJ2-5; 16 bases match TRBD2. The junction had 3 bases not matched to a gene; V was cut back by 5 bases and J by 6 bases. The CDR3 extends over 15 amino acids. Germline values: CDR1 SGHAT, CDR2 FQNNGV.

The chain carries TRBV23-1 and TRBJ1-1; tentatively, D is TRBD1 (5 bases). Being an ORF, TRBV23-1 has a function that is uncertain. The CDR3 runs 12 residues. Trimming removed 8 bases from V and 5 bases from J, with 12 bases in between. The CDR3 protein is CASGPQGTEAFF. The CDR3 DNA sequence: TGCGCCAGCGGACCTCAGGGTACTGAAGCTTTCTTT.